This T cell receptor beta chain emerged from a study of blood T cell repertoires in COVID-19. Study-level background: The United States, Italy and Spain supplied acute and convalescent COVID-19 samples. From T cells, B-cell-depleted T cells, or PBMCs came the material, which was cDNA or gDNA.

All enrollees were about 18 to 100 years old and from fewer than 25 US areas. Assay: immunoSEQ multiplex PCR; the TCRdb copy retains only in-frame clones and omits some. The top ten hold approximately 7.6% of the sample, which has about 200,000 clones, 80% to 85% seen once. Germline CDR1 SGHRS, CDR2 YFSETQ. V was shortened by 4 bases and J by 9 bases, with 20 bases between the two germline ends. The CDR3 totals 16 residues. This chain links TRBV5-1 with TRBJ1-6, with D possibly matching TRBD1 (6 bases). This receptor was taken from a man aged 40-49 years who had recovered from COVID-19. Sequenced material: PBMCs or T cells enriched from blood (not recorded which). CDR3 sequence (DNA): TGCGCCAGCAGCCCCGGGGTGGGGGCTGGAGGTTCACCCCTCCACTTT. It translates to CASSPGVGAGGSPLHF. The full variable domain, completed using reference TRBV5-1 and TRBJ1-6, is KAGVTQTPRYLIKTRGQQVTLSCSPISGHRSVSWYQQTPGQGLQFLFEYFSETQRNKGNFPGRFSGRQFSNSRSEMNVSTLELGDSALYLCASSPGVGAGGSPLHFGNGTRLTVT.